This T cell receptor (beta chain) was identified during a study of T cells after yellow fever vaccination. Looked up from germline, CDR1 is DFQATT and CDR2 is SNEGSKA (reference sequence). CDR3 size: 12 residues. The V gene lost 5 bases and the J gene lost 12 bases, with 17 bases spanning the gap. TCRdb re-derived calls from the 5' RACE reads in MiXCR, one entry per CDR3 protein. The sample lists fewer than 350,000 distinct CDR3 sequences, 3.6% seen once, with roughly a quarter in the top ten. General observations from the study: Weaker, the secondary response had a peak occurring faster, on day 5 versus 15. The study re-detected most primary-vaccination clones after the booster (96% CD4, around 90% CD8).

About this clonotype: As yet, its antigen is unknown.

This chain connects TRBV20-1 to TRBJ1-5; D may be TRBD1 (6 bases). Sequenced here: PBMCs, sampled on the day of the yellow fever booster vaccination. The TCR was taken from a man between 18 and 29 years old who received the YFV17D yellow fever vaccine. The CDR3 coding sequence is TGCAGTGCTTCCGCAGGGGTGAGAAACCAGCATTTT. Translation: CSASAGVRNQHF.